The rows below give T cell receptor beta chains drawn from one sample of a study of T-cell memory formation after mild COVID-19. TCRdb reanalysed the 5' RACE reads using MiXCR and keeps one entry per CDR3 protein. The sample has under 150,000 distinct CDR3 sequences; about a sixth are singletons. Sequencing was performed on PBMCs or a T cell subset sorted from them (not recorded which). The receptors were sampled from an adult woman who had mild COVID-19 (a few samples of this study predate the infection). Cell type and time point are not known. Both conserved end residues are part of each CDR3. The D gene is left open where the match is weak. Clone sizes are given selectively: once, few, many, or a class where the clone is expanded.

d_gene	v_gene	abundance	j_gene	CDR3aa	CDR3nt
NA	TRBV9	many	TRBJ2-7	CASSVRDASYEQYF	TGTGCCAGCAGCGTACGGGACGCGTCCTACGAGCAGTACTTC
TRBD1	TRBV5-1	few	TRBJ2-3	CASSSVGQTSTDTQYF	TGCGCCAGCAGCTCAGTGGGACAGACCAGCACAGATACGCAGTATTTT
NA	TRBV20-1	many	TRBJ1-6	CSARSGEPLHF	TGCAGTGCTAGATCGGGAGAACCCCTCCACTTT
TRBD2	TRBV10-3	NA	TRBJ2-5	CAISDASGSETQYF	TGTGCCATCAGTGATGCTAGCGGGAGCGAGACCCAGTACTTC
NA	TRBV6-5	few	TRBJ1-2	CASSPTGFYGYTF	TGTGCCAGCAGCCCCACAGGCTTCTATGGCTACACCTTC
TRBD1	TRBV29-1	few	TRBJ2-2	CSVGGTGNVGELFF	TGCAGCGTTGGGGGGACAGGGAATGTCGGGGAGCTGTTTTTT
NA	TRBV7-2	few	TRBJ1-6	CASSLAGRQSRNSPLHF	TGTGCCAGCAGCTTAGCGGGGAGGCAAAGTCGGAATTCACCCCTCCACTTT
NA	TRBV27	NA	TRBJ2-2	CASSPGDGGSPWAGELFF	TGTGCCAGCAGTCCTGGGGATGGCGGTTCTCCCTGGGCCGGGGAGCTGTTTTTT
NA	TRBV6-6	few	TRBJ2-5	CASSYTRTQETQYF	TGTGCCAGCAGTTACACGCGGACCCAAGAGACCCAGTACTTC
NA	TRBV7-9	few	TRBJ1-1	CASSVIRVMNTEAFF	TGTGCCAGCAGCGTCATCAGGGTAATGAACACTGAAGCTTTCTTT
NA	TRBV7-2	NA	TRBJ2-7	CASSNRSYEQYF	TGTGCCAGCAGCAACAGGAGCTACGAGCAGTACTTC
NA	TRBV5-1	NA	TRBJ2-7	CASSFRGFYEQYF	TGCGCCAGCAGCTTTAGGGGATTCTACGAGCAGTACTTC
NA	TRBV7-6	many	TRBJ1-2	CASSPGSGRSFYGYTF	TGTGCCAGCAGCCCGGGGAGTGGAAGGTCCTTCTATGGCTACACCTTC
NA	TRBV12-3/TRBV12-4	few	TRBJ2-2	CASSPGHNTGELFF	TGTGCCAGCAGCCCGGGACATAACACCGGGGAGCTGTTTTTT
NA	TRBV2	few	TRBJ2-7	CASSPTVRPEQYF	TGTGCCAGCAGTCCCACCGTTCGTCCCGAGCAGTACTTC
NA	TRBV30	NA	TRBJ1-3	CAWNRGSGNTIYF	TGTGCCTGGAATAGGGGCTCTGGAAACACCATATATTTT
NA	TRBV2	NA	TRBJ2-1	CASTIPGTYNEQFF	TGTGCCAGCACGATACCTGGGACCTACAATGAGCAGTTCTTC
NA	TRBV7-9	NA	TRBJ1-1	CASRPVFRGDPHMNTEAFF	TGTGCCAGCAGGCCTGTGTTTAGAGGGGACCCACATATGAACACTGAAGCTTTCTTT
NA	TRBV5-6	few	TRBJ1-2	CASHQQTESYGYTF	TGTGCCAGCCATCAGCAGACGGAGAGCTATGGCTACACCTTC
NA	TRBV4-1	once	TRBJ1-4	CASSQGQAGKLFF	TGCGCCAGCAGCCAAGGACAGGCCGGAAAACTGTTTTTT
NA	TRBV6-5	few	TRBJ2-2	CASSYTKAPGELFF	TGTGCCAGCAGTTACACCAAGGCCCCCGGGGAGCTGTTTTTT
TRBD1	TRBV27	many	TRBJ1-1	CASSHIRDSEAFF	TGTGCCAGCAGTCACATCAGGGACAGTGAAGCTTTCTTT
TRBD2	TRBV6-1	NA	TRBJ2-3	CASSLAGGVPTLNTQYF	TGTGCCAGCAGTCTAGCGGGGGGCGTCCCCACTTTGAATACGCAGTATTTT
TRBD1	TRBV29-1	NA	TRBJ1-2	CSVDTGDRWERNYGYTF	TGCAGCGTTGACACGGGGGACAGGTGGGAGCGAAACTATGGCTACACCTTC
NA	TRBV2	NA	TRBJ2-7	CASKQGSYEQYF	TGTGCCAGCAAGCAGGGCTCCTACGAGCAGTACTTC
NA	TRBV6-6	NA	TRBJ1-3	CASSYSEGLSGNTIYF	TGTGCCAGCAGTTACTCGGAGGGACTCTCTGGAAACACCATATATTTT
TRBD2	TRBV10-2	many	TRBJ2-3	CASSDGGGSTDTQYF	TGCGCCAGCAGTGACGGGGGAGGGTCCACAGATACGCAGTATTTT
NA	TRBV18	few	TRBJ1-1	CASSPQGKTEAFF	TGTGCCAGCTCACCACAGGGGAAAACTGAAGCTTTCTTT
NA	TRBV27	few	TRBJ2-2	CASSLSTTGELFF	TGTGCCAGCAGTTTATCGACCACCGGGGAGCTGTTTTTT
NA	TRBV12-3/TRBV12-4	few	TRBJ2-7	CASSARRGALGGSFF	TGTGCCAGCAGTGCAAGACGGGGGGCCCTCGGGGGTTCGTTCTTC
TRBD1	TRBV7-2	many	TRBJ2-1	CASSLDRGSYNEQFF	TGTGCCAGCAGCTTGGACAGGGGTTCCTACAATGAGCAGTTCTTC